The TCR beta chain described here comes from a study of identical twins. TCRdb recomputed calls from the 5' RACE reads with MiXCR, one row per CDR3 protein. Of around 690,000 distinct CDR3 sequences listed, around 20% were seen once; the top ten hold 4.3%. The V end was cut by 2 bases, the J end by 2 bases, with 13 bases between. This CDR3 is built from 15 residues. CDR1 SGHTA and CDR2 FQGNSA come from the germline V gene. The data were also submitted as part of a second study, on T cells expressing NK-cell markers.

The sequenced sample consisted of PBMCs. The receptor was isolated from a woman aged 18-29 years in good health. This rearrangement joins TRBV7-2 to TRBJ2-7, with no clear D. CDR3 nucleotides: TGTGCCAGCAGCTTACCCCGTGGTACACCCTACGAGCAGTACTTC. It codes for CASSLPRGTPYEQYF.